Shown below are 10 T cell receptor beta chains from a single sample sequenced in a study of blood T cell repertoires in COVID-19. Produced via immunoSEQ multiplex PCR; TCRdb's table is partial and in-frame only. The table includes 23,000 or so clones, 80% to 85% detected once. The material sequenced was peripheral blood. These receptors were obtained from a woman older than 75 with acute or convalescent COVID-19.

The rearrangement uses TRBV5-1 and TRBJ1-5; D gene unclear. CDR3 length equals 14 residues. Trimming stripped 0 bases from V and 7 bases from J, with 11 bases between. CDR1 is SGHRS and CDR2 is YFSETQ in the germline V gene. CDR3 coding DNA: TGCGCCAGCAGCTTGGCCCCGGGAGAGCAGCCCCAGCATTTT. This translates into CASSLAPGEQPQHF. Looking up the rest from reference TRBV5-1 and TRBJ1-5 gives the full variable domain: KAGVTQTPRYLIKTRGQQVTLSCSPISGHRSVSWYQQTPGQGLQFLFEYFSETQRNKGNFPGRFSGRQFSNSRSEMNVSTLELGDSALYLCASSLAPGEQPQHFGDGTRLSIL.

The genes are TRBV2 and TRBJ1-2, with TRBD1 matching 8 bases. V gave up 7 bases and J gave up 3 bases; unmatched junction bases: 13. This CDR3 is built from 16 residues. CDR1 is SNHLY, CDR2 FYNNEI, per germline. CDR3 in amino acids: CASTRGRGQRDYGYTF. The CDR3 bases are TGTGCCAGCACCCGAGGCAGGGGGCAACGTGACTATGGCTACACCTTC.

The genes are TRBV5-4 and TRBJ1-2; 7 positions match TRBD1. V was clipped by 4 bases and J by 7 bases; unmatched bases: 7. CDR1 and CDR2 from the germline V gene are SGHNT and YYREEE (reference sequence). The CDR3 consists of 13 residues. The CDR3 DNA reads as TGTGCCAGCAGCGGCGACAGGGCCCCTGGCTACACCTTC. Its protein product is CASSGDRAPGYTF.

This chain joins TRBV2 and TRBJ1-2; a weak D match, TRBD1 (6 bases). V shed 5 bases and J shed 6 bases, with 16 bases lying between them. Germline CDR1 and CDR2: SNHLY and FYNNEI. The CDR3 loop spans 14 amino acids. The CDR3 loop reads CASSLLQGSHGYTF. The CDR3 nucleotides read TGTGCCAGCAGTCTATTACAGGGATCCCATGGCTACACCTTC. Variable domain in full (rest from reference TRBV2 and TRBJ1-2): EPEVTQTPSHQVTQMGQEVILRCVPISNHLYFYWYRQILGQKVEFLVSFYNNEISEKSEIFDDQFSVERPDGSNFTLKIRSTKLEDSAMYFCASSLLQGSHGYTFGSGTRLTVV.

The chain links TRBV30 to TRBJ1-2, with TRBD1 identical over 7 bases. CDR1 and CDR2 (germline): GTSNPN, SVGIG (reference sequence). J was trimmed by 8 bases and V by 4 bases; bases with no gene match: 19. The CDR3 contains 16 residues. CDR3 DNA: TGTGCCTGGACCCGAGCCGCAGGGGGTTACTCAAGGGGCTACACCTTC. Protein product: CAWTRAAGGYSRGYTF. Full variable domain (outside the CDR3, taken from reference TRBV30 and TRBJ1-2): SQTIHQWPATLVQPVGSPLSLECTVEGTSNPNLYWYRQAAGRGLQLLFYSVGIGQISSEVPQNLSASRPQDRQFILSSKKLLLSDSGFYLCAWTRAAGGYSRGYTFGSGTRLTVV.

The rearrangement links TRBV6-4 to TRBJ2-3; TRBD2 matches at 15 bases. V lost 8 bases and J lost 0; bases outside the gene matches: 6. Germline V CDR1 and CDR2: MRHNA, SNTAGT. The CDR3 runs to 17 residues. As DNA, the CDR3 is TGTGCCAGCCCTACCGGGACTAGCGGGGGGAGCACAGATACGCAGTATTTT. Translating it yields CASPTGTSGGSTDTQYF.

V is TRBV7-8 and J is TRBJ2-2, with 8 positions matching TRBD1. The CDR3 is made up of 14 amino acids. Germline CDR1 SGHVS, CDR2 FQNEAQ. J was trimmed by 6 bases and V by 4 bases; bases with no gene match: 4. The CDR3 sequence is CASSSGTGAGELFF. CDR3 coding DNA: TGTGCCAGCAGCTCCGGGACAGGAGCCGGGGAGCTGTTTTTT.

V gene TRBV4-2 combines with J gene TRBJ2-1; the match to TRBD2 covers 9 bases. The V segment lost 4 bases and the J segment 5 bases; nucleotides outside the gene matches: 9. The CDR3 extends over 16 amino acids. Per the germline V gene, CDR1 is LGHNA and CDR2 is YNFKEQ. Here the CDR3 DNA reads TGTGCCAGCAGCCGAACCCTGTCTAGCGGGGACAATGAGCAGTTCTTC. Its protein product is CASSRTLSSGDNEQFF.

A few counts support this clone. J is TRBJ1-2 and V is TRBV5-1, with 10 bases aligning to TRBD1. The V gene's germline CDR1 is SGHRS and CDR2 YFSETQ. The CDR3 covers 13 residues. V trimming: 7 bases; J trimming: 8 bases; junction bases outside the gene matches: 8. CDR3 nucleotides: TGCGCCAGCTGGGACAGGGGATCTAGAGGCTACACCTTC. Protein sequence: CASWDRGSRGYTF. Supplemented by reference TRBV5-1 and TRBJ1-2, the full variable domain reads KAGVTQTPRYLIKTRGQQVTLSCSPISGHRSVSWYQQTPGQGLQFLFEYFSETQRNKGNFPGRFSGRQFSNSRSEMNVSTLELGDSALYLCASWDRGSRGYTFGSGTRLTVV.

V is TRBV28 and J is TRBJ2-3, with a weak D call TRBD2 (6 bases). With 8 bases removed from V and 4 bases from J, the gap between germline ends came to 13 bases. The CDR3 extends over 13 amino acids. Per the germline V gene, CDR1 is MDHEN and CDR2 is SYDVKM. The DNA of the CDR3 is TGTGCCAGCCGGAGCGGAGGGGCAGATACGCAGTATTTT. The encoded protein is CASRSGGADTQYF.